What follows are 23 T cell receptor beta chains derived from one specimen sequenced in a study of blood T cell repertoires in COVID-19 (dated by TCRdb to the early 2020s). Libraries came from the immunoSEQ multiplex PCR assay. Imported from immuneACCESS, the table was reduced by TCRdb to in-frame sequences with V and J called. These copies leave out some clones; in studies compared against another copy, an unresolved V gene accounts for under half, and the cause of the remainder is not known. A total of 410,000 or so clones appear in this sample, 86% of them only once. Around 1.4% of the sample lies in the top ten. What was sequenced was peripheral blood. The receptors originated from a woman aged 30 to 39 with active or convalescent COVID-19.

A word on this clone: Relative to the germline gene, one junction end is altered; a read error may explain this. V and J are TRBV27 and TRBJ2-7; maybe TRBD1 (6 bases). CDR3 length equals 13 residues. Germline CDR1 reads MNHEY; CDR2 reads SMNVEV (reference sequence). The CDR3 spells CASPTRPPGHWIF. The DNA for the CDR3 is TGTGCCAGCCCCACCCGGCCTCCGGGACACTGGATTTTC.

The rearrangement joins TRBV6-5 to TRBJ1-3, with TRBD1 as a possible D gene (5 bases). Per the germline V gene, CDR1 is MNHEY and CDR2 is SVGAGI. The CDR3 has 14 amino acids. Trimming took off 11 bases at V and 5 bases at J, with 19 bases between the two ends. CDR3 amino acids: CAVRPGQGRNTIYF. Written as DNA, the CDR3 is TGTGCCGTCAGACCCGGGCAGGGTAGAAACACCATATATTTT.

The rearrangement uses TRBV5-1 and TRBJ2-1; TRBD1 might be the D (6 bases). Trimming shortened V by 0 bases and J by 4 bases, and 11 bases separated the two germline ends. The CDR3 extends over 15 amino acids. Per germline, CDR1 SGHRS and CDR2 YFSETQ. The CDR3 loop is CASSLETGLYNEQFF. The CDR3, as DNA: TGCGCCAGCAGCTTGGAAACAGGGCTTTACAATGAGCAGTTCTTC.

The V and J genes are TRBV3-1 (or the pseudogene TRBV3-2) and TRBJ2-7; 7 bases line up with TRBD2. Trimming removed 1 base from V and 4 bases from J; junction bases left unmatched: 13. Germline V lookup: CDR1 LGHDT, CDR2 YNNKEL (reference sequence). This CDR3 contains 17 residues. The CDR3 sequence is CASSQGGLQPKRYEQYF. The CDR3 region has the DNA TGTGCCAGCAGCCAAGGGGGACTACAGCCGAAAAGATACGAGCAGTACTTC.

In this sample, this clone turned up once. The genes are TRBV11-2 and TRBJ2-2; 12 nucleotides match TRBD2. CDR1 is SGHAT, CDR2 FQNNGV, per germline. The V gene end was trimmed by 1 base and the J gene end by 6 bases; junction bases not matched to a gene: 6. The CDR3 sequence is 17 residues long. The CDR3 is CASSLGLAGVASGELFF. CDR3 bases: TGTGCCAGCAGCTTAGGACTAGCGGGAGTGGCGTCCGGGGAGCTGTTTTTT.

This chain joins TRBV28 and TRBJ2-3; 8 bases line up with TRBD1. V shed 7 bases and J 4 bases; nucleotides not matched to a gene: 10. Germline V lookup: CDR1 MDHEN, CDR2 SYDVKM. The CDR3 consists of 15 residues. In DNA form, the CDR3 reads TGTGCCAGCACCCGGGACAGGTCCTTATCAGATACGCAGTATTTT. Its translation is CASTRDRSLSDTQYF.

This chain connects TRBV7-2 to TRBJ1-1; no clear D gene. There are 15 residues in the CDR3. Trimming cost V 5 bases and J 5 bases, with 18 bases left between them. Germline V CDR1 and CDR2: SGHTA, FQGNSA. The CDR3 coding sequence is TGTGCCAGCAGCACACATCCGGGAATTGGAACTGAAGCTTTCTTT. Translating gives CASSTHPGIGTEAFF.

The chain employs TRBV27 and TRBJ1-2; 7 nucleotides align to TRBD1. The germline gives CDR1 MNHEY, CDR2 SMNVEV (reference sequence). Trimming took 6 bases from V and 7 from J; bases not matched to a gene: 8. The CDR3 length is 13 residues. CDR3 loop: CASSGTVDSGYTF. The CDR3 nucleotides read TGTGCCAGCAGCGGGACAGTAGACTCTGGCTACACCTTC.

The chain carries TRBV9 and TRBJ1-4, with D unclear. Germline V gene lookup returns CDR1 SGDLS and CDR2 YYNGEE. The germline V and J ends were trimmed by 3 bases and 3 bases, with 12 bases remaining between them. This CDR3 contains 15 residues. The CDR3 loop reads CASSASGLANEKLFF. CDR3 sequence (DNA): TGTGCCAGCAGCGCCTCCGGTCTGGCTAATGAAAAACTGTTTTTT. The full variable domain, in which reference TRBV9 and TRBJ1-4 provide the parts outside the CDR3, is DSGVTQTPKHLITATGQRVTLRCSPRSGDLSVYWYQQSLDQGLQFLIQYYNGEERAKGNILERFSAQQFPDLHSELNLSSLELGDSALYFCASSASGLANEKLFFGSGTQLSVL.

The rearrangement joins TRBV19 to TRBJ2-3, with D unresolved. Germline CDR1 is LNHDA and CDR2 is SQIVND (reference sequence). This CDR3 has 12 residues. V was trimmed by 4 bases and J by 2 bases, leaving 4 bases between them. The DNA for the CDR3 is TGTGCCAGTAGTAGGGCCACAGATACGCAGTATTTT. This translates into CASSRATDTQYF. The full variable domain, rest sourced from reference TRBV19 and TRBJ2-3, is DGGITQSPKYLFRKEGQNVTLSCEQNLNHDAMYWYRQDPGQGLRLIYYSQIVNDFQKGDIAEGYSVSREKKESFPLTVTSAQKNPTAFYLCASSRATDTQYFGPGTRLTVL.

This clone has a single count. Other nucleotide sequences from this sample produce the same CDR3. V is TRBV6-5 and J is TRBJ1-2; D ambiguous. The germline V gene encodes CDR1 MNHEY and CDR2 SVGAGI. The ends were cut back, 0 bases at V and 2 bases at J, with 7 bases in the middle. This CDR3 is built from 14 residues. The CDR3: CASSYSSVNYGYTF. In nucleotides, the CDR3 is TGTGCCAGCAGTTACTCGAGCGTGAACTATGGCTACACCTTC.

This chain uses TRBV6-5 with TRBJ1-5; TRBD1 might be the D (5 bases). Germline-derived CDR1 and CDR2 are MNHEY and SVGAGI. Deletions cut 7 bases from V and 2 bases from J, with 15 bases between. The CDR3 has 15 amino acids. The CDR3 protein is CASTIGQGRNQPQHF. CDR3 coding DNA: TGTGCCAGCACCATCGGGCAGGGCCGCAATCAGCCCCAGCATTTT.

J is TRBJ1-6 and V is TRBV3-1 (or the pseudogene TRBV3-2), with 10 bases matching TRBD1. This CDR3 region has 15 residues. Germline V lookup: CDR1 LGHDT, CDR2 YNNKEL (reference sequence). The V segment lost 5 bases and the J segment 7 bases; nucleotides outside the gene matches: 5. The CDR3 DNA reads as TGTGCCAGCAGCGAGACAGGGGGCGGGAATTCACCCCTCCACTTT. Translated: CASSETGGGNSPLHF.

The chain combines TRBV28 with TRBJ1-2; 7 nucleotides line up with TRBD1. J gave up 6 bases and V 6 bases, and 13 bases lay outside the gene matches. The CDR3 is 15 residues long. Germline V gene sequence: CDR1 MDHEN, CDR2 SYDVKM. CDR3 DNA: TGTGCCAGCAGGTCCCAGGGACAGCTCGCCGATGGCTACACCTTC. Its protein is CASRSQGQLADGYTF.

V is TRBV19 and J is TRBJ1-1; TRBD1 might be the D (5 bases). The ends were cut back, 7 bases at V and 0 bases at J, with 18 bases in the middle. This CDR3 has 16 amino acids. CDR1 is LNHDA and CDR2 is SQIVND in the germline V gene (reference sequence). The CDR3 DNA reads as TGTGCCAGTATGGGGCCCGGGGGACTCATGAACACTGAAGCTTTCTTT. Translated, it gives CASMGPGGLMNTEAFF.

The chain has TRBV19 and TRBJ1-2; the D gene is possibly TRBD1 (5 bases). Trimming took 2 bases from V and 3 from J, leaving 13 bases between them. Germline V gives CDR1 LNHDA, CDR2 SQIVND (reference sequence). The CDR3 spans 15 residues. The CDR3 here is CASSIRPDSYYGYTF. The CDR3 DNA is TGTGCCAGTAGTATAAGGCCCGACAGCTACTATGGCTACACCTTC.

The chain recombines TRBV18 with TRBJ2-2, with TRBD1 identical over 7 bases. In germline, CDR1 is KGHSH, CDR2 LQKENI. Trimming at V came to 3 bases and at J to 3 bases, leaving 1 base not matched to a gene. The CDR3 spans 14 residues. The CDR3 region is CASSPTGYTGELFF. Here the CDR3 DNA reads TGTGCCAGCTCACCGACAGGGTACACCGGGGAGCTGTTTTTT.

Here the CDR3 DNA reads TGTGCCAGCTCACCCAAGGGAGGCGGTGGCTACACCTTC. Its translation is CASSPKGGGGYTF. This chain uses TRBV18 with TRBJ1-2, with D hard to call. Trimming stripped 3 bases from V and 7 bases from J, with 12 bases between. The CDR3 spans 13 residues. The germline V gene encodes CDR1 KGHSH and CDR2 LQKENI.

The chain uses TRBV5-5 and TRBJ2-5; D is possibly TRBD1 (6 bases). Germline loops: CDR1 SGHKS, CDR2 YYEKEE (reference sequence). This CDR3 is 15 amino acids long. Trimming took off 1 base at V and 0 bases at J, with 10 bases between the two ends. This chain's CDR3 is CASSLIWDNQETQYF. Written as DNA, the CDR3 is TGTGCCAGCAGCTTGATTTGGGACAACCAAGAGACCCAGTACTTC.

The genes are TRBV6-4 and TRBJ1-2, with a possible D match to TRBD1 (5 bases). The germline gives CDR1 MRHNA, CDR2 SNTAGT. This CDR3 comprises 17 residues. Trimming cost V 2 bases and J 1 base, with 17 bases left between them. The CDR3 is CASSDLGKGWNNYGYTF. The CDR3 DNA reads TGTGCCAGCAGTGACCTGGGCAAGGGGTGGAATAACTATGGCTACACCTTC.

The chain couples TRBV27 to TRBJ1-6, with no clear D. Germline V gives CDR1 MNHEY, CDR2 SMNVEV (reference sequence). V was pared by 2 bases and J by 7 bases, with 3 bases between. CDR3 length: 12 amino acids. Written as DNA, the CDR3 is TGTGCCAGCAGTTTACCGAATTCACCCCTCCACTTT. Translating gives CASSLPNSPLHF.

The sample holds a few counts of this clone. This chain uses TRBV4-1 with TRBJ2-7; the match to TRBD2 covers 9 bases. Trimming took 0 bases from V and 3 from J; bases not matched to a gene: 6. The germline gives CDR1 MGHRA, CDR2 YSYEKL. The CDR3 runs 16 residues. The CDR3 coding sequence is TGCGCCAGCAGCCAAGATCGGCGGGGGGGCCTCTACGAGCAGTACTTC. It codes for CASSQDRRGGLYEQYF.

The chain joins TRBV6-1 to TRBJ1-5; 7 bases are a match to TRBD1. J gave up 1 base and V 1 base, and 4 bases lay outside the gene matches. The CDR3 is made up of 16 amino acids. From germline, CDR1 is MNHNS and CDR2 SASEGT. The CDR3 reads CASSEVGQPSNQPQHF. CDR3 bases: TGTGCCAGCAGTGAAGTGGGACAGCCCAGCAATCAGCCCCAGCATTTT.